What follows describes a single T cell receptor beta chain. The antigen remains unidentified. RNA transcripts gave rise to amplified TCR beta CDR3 regions. Carried out on the TCR CDR3, a first-round RT-PCR used the HTBI primer set. MiXCR, applied by TCRdb to the multiplex PCR reads, yields one record per CDR3 protein. The data show about 350,000 distinct CDR3 sequences, approximately 14% seen once. On the basis of clinical symptoms, serum thyroxine and TRAb, thyroid ultrasound and orbital computed tomography, diagnoses were made. Looked up from germline, CDR1 is MNHNS and CDR2 is SASEGT. The CDR3 has 13 amino acids. The V end lost 5 bases, the J end lost 8 bases, and 15 bases lay between the germline ends. This entry comes from a study of T cells in Graves' hyperthyroidism and ophthalmopathy. Study-level background: Blood was drawn when the patient was first diagnosed and still untreated. Study-wide points: Expanded thyroid clonotypes (above 0.001) were mostly also found in blood.

The source of this sequence is a woman aged 25-40 years with Graves' hyperthyroidism. The chain couples TRBV6-1 to TRBJ1-1; D is uncertain. Material for sequencing was blood. The CDR3 here is CASSHINTDEAFF. The DNA of the CDR3 is TGTGCCAGCAGTCATATTAACACGGACGAAGCTTTCTTT.